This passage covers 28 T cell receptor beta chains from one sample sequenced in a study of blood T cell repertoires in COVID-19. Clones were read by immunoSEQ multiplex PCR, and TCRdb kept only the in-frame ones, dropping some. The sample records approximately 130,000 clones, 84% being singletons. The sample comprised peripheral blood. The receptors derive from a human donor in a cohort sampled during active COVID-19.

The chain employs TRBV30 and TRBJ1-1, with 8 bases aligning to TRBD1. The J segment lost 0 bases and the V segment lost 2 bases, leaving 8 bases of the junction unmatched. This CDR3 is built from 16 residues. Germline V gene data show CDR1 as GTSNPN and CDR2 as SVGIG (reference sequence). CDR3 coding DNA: TGTGCCTGGAGTTTCGCCTGGACAGGGATGAACACTGAAGCTTTCTTT. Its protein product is CAWSFAWTGMNTEAFF.

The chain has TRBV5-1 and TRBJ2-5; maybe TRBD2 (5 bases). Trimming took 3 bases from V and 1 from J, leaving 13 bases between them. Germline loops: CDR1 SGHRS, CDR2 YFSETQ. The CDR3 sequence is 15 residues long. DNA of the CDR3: TGCGCCAGCAGCTCGGGCGAGGGCACCCAAGAGACCCAGTACTTC. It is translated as CASSSGEGTQETQYF.

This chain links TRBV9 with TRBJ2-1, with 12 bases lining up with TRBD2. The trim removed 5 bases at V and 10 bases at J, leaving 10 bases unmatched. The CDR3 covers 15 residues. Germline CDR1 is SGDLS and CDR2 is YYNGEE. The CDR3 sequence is CASSLRTSGVGEQFF. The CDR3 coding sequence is TGTGCCAGCAGTCTCAGGACTAGCGGGGTAGGCGAGCAGTTCTTC.

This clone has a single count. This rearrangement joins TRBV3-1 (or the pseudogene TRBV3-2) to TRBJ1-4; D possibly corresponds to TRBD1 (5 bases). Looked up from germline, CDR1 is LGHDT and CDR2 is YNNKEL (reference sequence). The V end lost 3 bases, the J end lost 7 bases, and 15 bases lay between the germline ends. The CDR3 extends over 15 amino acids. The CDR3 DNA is TGTGCCAGCAGCCAGGGGGGGGGATACGGTGAAAAACTGTTTTTT. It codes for CASSQGGGYGEKLFF.

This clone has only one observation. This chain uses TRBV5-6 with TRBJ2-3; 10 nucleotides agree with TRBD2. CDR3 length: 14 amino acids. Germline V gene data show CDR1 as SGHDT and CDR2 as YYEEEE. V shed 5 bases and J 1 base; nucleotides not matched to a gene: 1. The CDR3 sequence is CASRLAGGTDTQYF. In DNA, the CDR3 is TGTGCCAGCAGGCTAGCGGGGGGCACAGATACGCAGTATTTT. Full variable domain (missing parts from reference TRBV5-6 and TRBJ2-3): DAGVTQSPTHLIKTRGQQVTLRCSPKSGHDTVSWYQQALGQGPQFIFQYYEEEERQRGNFPDRFSGHQFPNYSSELNVNALLLGDSALYLCASRLAGGTDTQYFGPGTRLTVL.

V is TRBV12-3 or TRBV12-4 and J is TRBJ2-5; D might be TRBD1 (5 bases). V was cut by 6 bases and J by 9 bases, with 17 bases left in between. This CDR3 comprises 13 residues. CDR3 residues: CASRRLGEGAQYF. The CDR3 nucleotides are TGTGCCAGCAGGCGACTTGGCGAAGGGGCCCAGTACTTC.

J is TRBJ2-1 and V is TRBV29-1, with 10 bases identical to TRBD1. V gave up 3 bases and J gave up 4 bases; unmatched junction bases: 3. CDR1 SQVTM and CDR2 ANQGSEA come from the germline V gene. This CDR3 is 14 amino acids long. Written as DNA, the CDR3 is TGCAGCGTTGAGACGGACAGGGGGTACAATGAGCAGTTCTTC. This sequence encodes CSVETDRGYNEQFF.

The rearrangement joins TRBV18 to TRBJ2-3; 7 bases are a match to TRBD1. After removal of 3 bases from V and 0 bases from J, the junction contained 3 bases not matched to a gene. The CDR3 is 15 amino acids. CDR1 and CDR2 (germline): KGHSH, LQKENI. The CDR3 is CASSPGQVSTDTQYF. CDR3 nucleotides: TGTGCCAGCTCACCCGGACAGGTTAGCACAGATACGCAGTATTTT.

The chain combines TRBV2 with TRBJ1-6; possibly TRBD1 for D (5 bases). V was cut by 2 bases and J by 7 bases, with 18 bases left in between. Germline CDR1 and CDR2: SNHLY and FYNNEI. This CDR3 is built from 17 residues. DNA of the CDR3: TGTGCCAGCAGTGAATGGGGAGGGGCGGAACTAAATTCACCCCTCCACTTT. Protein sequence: CASSEWGGAELNSPLHF. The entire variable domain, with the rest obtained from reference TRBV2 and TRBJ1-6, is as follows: EPEVTQTPSHQVTQMGQEVILRCVPISNHLYFYWYRQILGQKVEFLVSFYNNEISEKSEIFDDQFSVERPDGSNFTLKIRSTKLEDSAMYFCASSEWGGAELNSPLHFGNGTRLTVT.

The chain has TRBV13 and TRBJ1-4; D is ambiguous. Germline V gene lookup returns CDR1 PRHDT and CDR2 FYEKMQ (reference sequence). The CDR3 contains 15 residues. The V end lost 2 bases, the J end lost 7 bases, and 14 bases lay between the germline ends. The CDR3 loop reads CASSLKGEGAEKLFF. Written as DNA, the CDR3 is TGTGCCAGCAGCTTAAAGGGCGAGGGAGCTGAAAAACTGTTTTTT. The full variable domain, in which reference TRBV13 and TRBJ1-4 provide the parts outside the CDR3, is AAGVIQSPRHLIKEKRETATLKCYPIPRHDTVYWYQQGPGQDPQFLISFYEKMQSDKGSIPDRFSAQQFSDYHSELNMSSLELGDSALYFCASSLKGEGAEKLFFGSGTQLSVL.

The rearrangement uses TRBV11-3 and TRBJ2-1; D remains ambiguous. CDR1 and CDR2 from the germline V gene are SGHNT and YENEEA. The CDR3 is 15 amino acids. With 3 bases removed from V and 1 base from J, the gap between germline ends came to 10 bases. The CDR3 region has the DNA TGTGCCAGCAGCTTCTCTACGTTATCCTACAATGAGCAGTTCTTC. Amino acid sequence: CASSFSTLSYNEQFF.

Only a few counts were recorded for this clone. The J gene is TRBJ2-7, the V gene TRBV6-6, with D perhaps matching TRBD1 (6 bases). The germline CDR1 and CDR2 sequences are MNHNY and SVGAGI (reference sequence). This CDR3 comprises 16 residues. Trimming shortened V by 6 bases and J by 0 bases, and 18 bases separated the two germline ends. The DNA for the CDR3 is TGTGCCAGCAGGTCCGGACAGTCCTATGTCTCCTACGAGCAGTACTTC. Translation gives CASRSGQSYVSYEQYF.

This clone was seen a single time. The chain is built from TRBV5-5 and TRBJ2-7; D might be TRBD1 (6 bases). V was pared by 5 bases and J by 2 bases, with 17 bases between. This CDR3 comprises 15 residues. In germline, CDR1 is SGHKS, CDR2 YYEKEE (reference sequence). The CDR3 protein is CASRLTGSTTYEQYF. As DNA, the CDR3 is TGTGCCAGCAGGTTGACAGGATCGACCACCTACGAGCAGTACTTC.

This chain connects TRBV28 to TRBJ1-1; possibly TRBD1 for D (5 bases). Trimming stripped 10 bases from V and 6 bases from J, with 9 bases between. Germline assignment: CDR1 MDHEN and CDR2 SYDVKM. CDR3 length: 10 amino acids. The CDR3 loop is CATQGAEAFF. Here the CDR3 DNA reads TGTGCCACTCAGGGCGCTGAAGCTTTCTTT.

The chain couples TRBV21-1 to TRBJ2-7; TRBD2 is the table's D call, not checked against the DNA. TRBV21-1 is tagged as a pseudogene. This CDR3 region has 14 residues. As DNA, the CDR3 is TGTGCCGGCCTCGGACTAGCGGGGACCTACGAGCAGTACTTC. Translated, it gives CAGLGLAGTYEQYF.

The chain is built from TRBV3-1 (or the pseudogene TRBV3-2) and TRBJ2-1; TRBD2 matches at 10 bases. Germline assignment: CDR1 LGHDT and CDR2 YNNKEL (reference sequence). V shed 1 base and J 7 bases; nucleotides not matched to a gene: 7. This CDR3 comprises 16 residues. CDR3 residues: CASSQAPPGLANEQFF. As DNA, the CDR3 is TGTGCCAGCAGCCAAGCCCCCCCGGGACTAGCGAATGAGCAGTTCTTC.

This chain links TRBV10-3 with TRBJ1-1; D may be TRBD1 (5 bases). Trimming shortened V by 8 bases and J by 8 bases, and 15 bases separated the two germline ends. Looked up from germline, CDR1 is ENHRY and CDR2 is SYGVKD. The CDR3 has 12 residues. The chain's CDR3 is CAIAWRQSEAFF. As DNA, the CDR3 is TGTGCCATCGCATGGCGACAGTCAGAAGCTTTCTTT.

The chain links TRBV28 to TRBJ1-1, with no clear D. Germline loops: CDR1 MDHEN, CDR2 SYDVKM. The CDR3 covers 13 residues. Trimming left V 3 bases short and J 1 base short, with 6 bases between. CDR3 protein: CASSFTGNTEAFF. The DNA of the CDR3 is TGTGCCAGCAGTTTTACCGGGAACACTGAAGCTTTCTTT.

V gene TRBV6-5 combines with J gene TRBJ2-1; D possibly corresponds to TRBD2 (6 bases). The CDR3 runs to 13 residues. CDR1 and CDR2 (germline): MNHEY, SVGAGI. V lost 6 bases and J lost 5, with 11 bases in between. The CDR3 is CASRGGFDNEQFF. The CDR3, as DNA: TGTGCCAGCAGGGGGGGATTTGACAATGAGCAGTTCTTC.

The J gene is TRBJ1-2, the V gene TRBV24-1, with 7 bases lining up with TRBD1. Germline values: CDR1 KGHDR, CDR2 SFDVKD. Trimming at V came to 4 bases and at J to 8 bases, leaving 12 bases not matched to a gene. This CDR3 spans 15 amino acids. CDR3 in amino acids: CATSESQTGNMGYTF. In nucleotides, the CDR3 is TGTGCCACCAGTGAAAGCCAGACAGGGAATATGGGCTACACCTTC.

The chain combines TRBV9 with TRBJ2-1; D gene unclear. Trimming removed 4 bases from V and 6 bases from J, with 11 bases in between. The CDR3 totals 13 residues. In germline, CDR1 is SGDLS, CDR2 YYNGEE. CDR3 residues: CASSHFGPNEQFF. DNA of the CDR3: TGTGCCAGCAGCCATTTTGGGCCCAATGAGCAGTTCTTC. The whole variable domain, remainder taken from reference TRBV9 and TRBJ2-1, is DSGVTQTPKHLITATGQRVTLRCSPRSGDLSVYWYQQSLDQGLQFLIQYYNGEERAKGNILERFSAQQFPDLHSELNLSSLELGDSALYFCASSHFGPNEQFFGPGTRLTVL.

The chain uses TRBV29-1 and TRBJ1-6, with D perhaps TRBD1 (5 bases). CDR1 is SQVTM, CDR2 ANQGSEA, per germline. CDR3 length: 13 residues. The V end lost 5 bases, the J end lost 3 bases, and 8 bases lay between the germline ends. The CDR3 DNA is TGCAGCGTTTCAGACAGCTATAATTCACCCCTCCACTTT. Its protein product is CSVSDSYNSPLHF.

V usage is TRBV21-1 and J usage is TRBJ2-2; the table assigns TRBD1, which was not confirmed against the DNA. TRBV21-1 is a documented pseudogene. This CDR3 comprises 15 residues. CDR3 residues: CASSKVSGVTGELFF. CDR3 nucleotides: TGTGCCAGCAGCAAAGTCTCAGGGGTGACCGGGGAGCTGTTTTTT.

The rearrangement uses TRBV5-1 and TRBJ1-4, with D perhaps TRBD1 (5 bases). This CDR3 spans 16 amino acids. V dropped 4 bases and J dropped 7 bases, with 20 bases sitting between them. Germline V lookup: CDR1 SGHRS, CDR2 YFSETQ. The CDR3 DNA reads TGCGCCAGCAGCCTACCCAAGACAGCCGGCCCTGAAAAACTGTTTTTT. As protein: CASSLPKTAGPEKLFF.

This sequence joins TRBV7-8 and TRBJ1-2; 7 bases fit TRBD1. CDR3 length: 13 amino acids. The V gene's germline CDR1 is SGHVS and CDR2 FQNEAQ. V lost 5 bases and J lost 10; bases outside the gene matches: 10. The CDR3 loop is CASSPDREDHYTF. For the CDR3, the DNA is TGTGCCAGCAGCCCAGACAGGGAGGATCACTACACCTTC.

Written as DNA, the CDR3 is TGTGCCAGCACCATCGGGACAGGGGGTCGTTGGGGTGAAAAACTGTTTTTT. Translated: CASTIGTGGRWGEKLFF. The chain is built from TRBV11-2 and TRBJ1-4; 11 bases are a match to TRBD1. J was trimmed by 7 bases and V by 7 bases; bases with no gene match: 14. The CDR3 consists of 17 residues. Per germline, CDR1 SGHAT and CDR2 FQNNGV.

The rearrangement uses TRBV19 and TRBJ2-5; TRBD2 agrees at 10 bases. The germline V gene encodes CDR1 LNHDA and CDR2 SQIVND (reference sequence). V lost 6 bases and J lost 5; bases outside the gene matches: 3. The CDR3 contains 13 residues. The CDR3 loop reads CASSLAGVETQYF. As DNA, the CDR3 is TGTGCCAGTAGCCTAGCGGGGGTTGAGACCCAGTACTTC.

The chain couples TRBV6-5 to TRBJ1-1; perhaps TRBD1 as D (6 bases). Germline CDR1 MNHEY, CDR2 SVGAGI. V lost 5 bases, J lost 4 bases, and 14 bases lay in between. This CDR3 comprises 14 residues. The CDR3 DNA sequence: TGTGCCAGCAGTCCTCCGGGGGGCGGCACTGAAGCTTTCTTT. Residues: CASSPPGGGTEAFF.